What follows is one TCR beta chain and its context. Its antigen remains unknown. The sample is drawn from a study of vaccination effects on CD4 cells after COVID-19. Measured with immunoSEQ multiplex PCR; TCRdb has only the in-frame clones, and not every one. The sample has roughly 45,000 clones, 70% to 80% seen once. With the ViraFEST assay, the study expanded antigen-specific CD4+ T cells using viral peptide pools, then sequenced them. The culture ran for 10 days before CD4+ T cells were isolated. Having tested negative for nucleocapsid antibodies, the vaccine recipients showed no prior SARS-CoV-2 infection. The TCR sequence derives from a human donor who received a COVID-19 vaccine. Sequenced material: CD4+ T cells from PBMCs cultured with SARS-CoV-2 spike peptides, taken before COVID-19 vaccination.

As DNA, the CDR3 is TGTGCCAGCCGATCTGCTTCACCCCTCCACTTT. This gives the protein CASRSASPLHF. The chain joins TRBV2 to TRBJ1-6, with no clear D. Germline V gene data show CDR1 as SNHLY and CDR2 as FYNNEI. Trimming cost V 8 bases and J 9 bases, with 8 bases left between them. There are 11 residues in the CDR3.